A selection of T cell receptor beta chains follows, all from one sample in a study of cytomegalovirus exposure and HLA in healthy donors. Produced via immunoSEQ multiplex PCR; TCRdb's table is partial and in-frame only. The sample includes tens of thousands of clones, roughly 75% of them seen just once. Sequenced sample: PBMCs. Receptors were obtained from a woman between 25 and 40 years old in good health and CMV-seropositive. Both conserved end residues are part of each CDR3. A D gene is named only where the DNA matches it firmly. The size entry is marked missing in some rows and otherwise reads once, few, many or a size class.

abundance,d_gene,v_gene,j_gene,CDR3aa,CDR3nt
.,TRBD1,TRBV19,TRBJ1-1,CASTSTGEAFF,TGTGCCAGTACCTCGACAGGGGAAGCTTTCTTT
.,.,TRBV7-2,TRBJ2-3,CASSSSVETQYF,TGTGCCAGCAGCTCGTCGGTTGAAACGCAGTATTTT
.,TRBD1,TRBV19,TRBJ1-5,CASRDRDGQPQHF,TGTGCCAGTAGGGACAGGGACGGTCAGCCCCAGCATTTT
.,.,TRBV7-3,TRBJ2-3,CASSLTFGGVADTQYF,TGTGCCAGCAGCTTAACGTTTGGCGGGGTGGCAGATACGCAGTATTTT
once,.,TRBV29-1,TRBJ1-6,CSLSTRSPLHF,TGCAGCCTATCCACTCGGTCACCCCTCCACTTT
.,TRBD1,TRBV4-3,TRBJ2-1,CASSHQDPGGNEQFF,TGCGCCAGCAGCCATCAAGACCCAGGGGGAAATGAGCAGTTCTTC
.,.,TRBV5-3,TRBJ2-7,CARSPIRGSLRCEQYF,TGTGCCAGAAGCCCCATTAGGGGGTCCCTCCGGTGCGAGCAGTACTTC
.,TRBD2,TRBV27,TRBJ2-2,CASSWGGGTNTGELFF,TGTGCCAGCAGTTGGGGGGGAGGCACGAACACCGGGGAGCTGTTTTTT
.,.,TRBV6-1,TRBJ1-1,CASSERSVLSTEAFF,TGTGCCAGCAGTGAGAGGAGTGTCCTAAGCACTGAAGCTTTCTTT
once,.,TRBV15,TRBJ1-4,CATSRDIQGEKLFF,TGTGCCACCAGCAGAGATATACAGGGTGAAAAACTGTTTTTT
once,.,TRBV29-1,TRBJ1-1,CSVAQGNTEAFF,TGCAGCGTCGCACAGGGGAACACTGAAGCTTTCTTT
.,.,TRBV6-5,TRBJ2-7,CASSWQGKGGEQYF,TGTGCCAGCAGTTGGCAGGGGAAGGGTGGCGAGCAGTACTTC
.,.,TRBV2,TRBJ2-5,CASSGTPPGNVRRETQYF,TGTGCCAGCAGTGGAACCCCGCCGGGGAATGTACGTAGAGAGACCCAGTACTTC
.,TRBD1,TRBV19,TRBJ2-1,CASSGSRGLTYNEQFF,TGTGCCAGTAGTGGATCTAGGGGGCTGACCTACAATGAGCAGTTCTTC
.,TRBD2,TRBV25-1,TRBJ2-7,CASSDRLTSALRGEQYF,TGTGCCAGCAGTGACCGCCTCACTAGCGCCCTGCGGGGGGAGCAGTACTTC
once,.,TRBV27,TRBJ2-7,CASSFGTGSYEQYF,TGTGCCAGCTCCTTCGGGACTGGTTCCTACGAGCAGTACTTC
.,TRBD1,TRBV19,TRBJ1-1,CASSPQGTNTEAFF,TGTGCCAGTAGCCCACAGGGGACGAACACTGAAGCTTTCTTT
.,TRBD1,TRBV20-1,TRBJ1-2,CSVGTDYGYTF,TGCAGTGTGGGGACAGACTATGGCTACACCTTC
.,.,TRBV5-6,TRBJ2-7,CASSLSDGYEQYF,TGTGCCAGCAGCTTGAGCGACGGCTACGAGCAGTACTTC
.,TRBD1,TRBV5-1,TRBJ2-2,CASRLGQGPGELFF,TGCGCCAGCAGGTTGGGACAGGGGCCCGGGGAGCTGTTTTTT
.,TRBD2,TRBV19,TRBJ2-1,CASSRGLAYNEQFF,TGTGCCAGTAGTAGGGGACTAGCTTACAATGAGCAGTTCTTC
once,.,TRBV7-9,TRBJ1-1,CASSLGRTGEAFF,TGTGCCAGCAGCTTAGGTCGAACAGGTGAAGCTTTCTTT
once,.,TRBV13,TRBJ2-3,CASSSRTGGTDTQYF,TGTGCCAGCAGCTCCCGGACTGGCGGGACAGATACGCAGTATTTT
.,.,TRBV10-1,TRBJ2-7,CATQTIPPYEQYF,TGCGCCACACAGACGATCCCCCCCTACGAGCAGTACTTC
.,.,TRBV27,TRBJ2-5,CASSRPVLETQYF,TGTGCCAGCAGTCGCCCAGTATTGGAGACCCAGTACTTC
.,TRBD2,TRBV5-1,TRBJ2-1,CASSESSGSSYNEQFF,TGCGCCAGCAGCGAATCTAGCGGGAGCTCCTACAATGAGCAGTTCTTC
once,.,TRBV28,TRBJ2-1,CASSLRAGAYNEQFF,TGTGCCAGCAGTTTAAGGGCAGGGGCGTACAATGAGCAGTTCTTC
few,.,TRBV7-9,TRBJ1-1,CASSSRSVPNTEAFF,TGTGCCAGCAGCTCCAGGTCAGTACCCAACACTGAAGCTTTCTTT
.,TRBD2,TRBV6-1,TRBJ2-3,CASSDLKGAGGDTQYF,TGTGCCAGCAGTGATTTGAAGGGGGCGGGGGGGGATACGCAGTATTTT
.,TRBD1,TRBV9,TRBJ2-2,CASSGRDRGRTGELFF,TGTGCCAGCAGCGGGCGGGACAGGGGACGAACCGGGGAGCTGTTTTTT
once,.,TRBV13,TRBJ2-3,CASSYRVTGTDTQYF,TGTGCCAGCAGCTACCGGGTTACGGGGACAGATACGCAGTATTTT
.,TRBD2,TRBV29-1,TRBJ2-1,CSVEDAGRGAYNEQFF,TGCAGCGTTGAAGATGCCGGGAGGGGGGCCTACAATGAGCAGTTCTTC
.,TRBD1,TRBV6-1,TRBJ1-2,CASSEALPADRTGYGYTF,TGTGCCAGCAGTGAAGCCTTACCCGCCGACAGGACAGGCTATGGCTACACCTTC
few,.,TRBV15,TRBJ2-1,CATSRSGDSYNEQFF,TGTGCCACCAGCAGAAGCGGCGACTCCTACAATGAGCAGTTCTTC
once,TRBD1,TRBV27,TRBJ1-2,CASRGTGNLDGYTF,TGTGCCAGCAGGGGGACAGGGAATTTGGATGGCTACACCTTC
.,.,TRBV5-6,TRBJ2-2,CASSLGLNTGELFF,TGTGCCAGCAGCTTGGGGCTGAACACCGGGGAGCTGTTTTTT
once,.,TRBV7-9,TRBJ2-5,CASSLGDRLYQETQYF,TGTGCCAGCAGCTTAGGAGACAGACTGTACCAAGAGACCCAGTACTTC
once,.,TRBV27,TRBJ2-3,CASRRGGTQYF,TGTGCCAGCAGGAGGGGGGGGACGCAGTATTTT
.,.,TRBV5-4,TRBJ1-1,CASSRPGNTEAFF,TGTGCCAGCAGTCGTCCGGGGAACACTGAAGCTTTCTTT
.,TRBD1,TRBV7-9,TRBJ2-7,CASSKTGPIEQYF,TGTGCCAGCAGCAAGACAGGGCCAATTGAGCAGTACTTC
.,TRBD2,TRBV29-1,TRBJ2-1,CSVEGTSGRGLGEQFF,TGCAGCGTTGAAGGAACCAGCGGGAGAGGCTTGGGTGAGCAGTTCTTC
.,.,TRBV16,TRBJ1-3,CASSPSSLGNTIYF,TGTGCCAGCAGCCCCTCGAGCCTTGGAAACACCATATATTTT
.,TRBD2,TRBV23-1,TRBJ2-7,CASTHPEGLAGVGEQYF,TGCGCCAGCACCCACCCTGAAGGACTAGCGGGAGTGGGGGAGCAGTACTTC
.,.,TRBV7-2,TRBJ2-3,CASTHPGSPDTQYF,TGTGCCAGCACCCATCCCGGGTCCCCAGATACGCAGTATTTT
.,TRBD1,TRBV19,TRBJ1-4,CASRSSSLRGRKGHEKLFF,TGTGCCAGTAGAAGTTCTTCCCTCAGGGGGCGGAAAGGTCATGAAAAACTGTTTTTT
.,.,TRBV5-1,TRBJ2-2,CASSLAAGNPLGCRLFF,TGCGCCAGCAGCTTGGCGGCAGGGAATCCCTTGGGGTGCCGGCTGTTTTTT
.,.,TRBV6-1,TRBJ2-3,CASSEAGEPADTQYF,TGTGCCAGCAGTGAAGCCGGGGAACCAGCAGATACGCAGTATTTT
.,.,TRBV29-1,TRBJ1-2,CSVEARQGGYTF,TGCAGCGTCGAAGCCCGGCAGGGAGGCTACACCTTC
.,TRBD2,TRBV5-1,TRBJ2-7,CASSSIAGGMNEQYF,TGCGCCAGCAGCTCGATAGCGGGAGGAATGAACGAGCAGTACTTC
.,TRBD1,TRBV7-9,TRBJ2-3,CASSLVARGNADTQYF,TGTGCCAGCAGCTTAGTAGCCAGGGGGAACGCAGATACGCAGTATTTT
.,.,TRBV25-1,TRBJ1-1,CASSSEFIGTEAFF,TGTGCCAGCAGTTCCGAATTTATCGGTACTGAAGCTTTCTTT
.,.,TRBV5-6,TRBJ2-1,CASSHLVGVLNEQFF,TGTGCCAGCAGCCATCTAGTGGGAGTGTTGAATGAGCAGTTCTTC
.,TRBD2,TRBV13,TRBJ2-3,CASSRLAISTDTQYF,TGTGCCAGCAGCCGACTAGCGATTAGCACAGATACGCAGTATTTT